This paragraph covers one TCR beta chain sequence. The data were produced by immunoSEQ multiplex PCR, yet TCRdb's version contains in-frame clones alone and is incomplete. The repertoire holds around 100,000 clones, with around four fifths as singletons. These data originate in a study of blood T cell repertoires in COVID-19. Study at large: COVID-19 samples, acute and convalescent, were from the United States, Italy and Spain.

The CDR3 runs 16 residues. Germline V gene data show CDR1 as SGHRS and CDR2 as YFSETQ. Trimming took 4 bases from V and 9 from J, leaving 20 bases between them. This receptor was taken from a man aged 50 to 60 with active or convalescent COVID-19. The chain has TRBV5-1 and TRBJ1-6; no clear D gene. Sequenced input: peripheral blood. The CDR3 here is CASSPSGGHGISPLHF. CDR3 sequence (DNA): TGCGCCAGCAGCCCGTCTGGTGGGCACGGGATTTCACCCCTCCACTTT.